Listed below are T cell receptor beta chains from one sample, sequenced in a study of T cells in Graves' hyperthyroidism and ophthalmopathy. TCRdb independently ran MiXCR on the multiplex PCR reads; one entry per CDR3 protein. The sample has hundreds of thousands of distinct CDR3 sequences, 38% seen once. Material for sequencing was blood. The receptors stem from a man aged 18 to 35 with Graves' hyperthyroidism. CDR3s include the opening cysteine and the closing phenylalanine or tryptophan. Each record gives: clone size, J gene, D gene, V gene, CDR3 protein, CDR3 DNA. A D gene is named only where the DNA matches it firmly. Size tells how often a clone was seen (once, few, many) or the class of an expanded clone, and some rows leave it out.

>few|TRBJ2-2|-|TRBV9
CASSSLRFPAETGELFF
TGTGCCAGCAGCTCCTTAAGGTTTCCGGCGGAGACCGGGGAGCTGTTTTTT
>many|TRBJ1-5|-|TRBV2
CASSELEVAGNQPQHF
TGTGCCAGCAGTGAGTTAGAGGTTGCGGGCAATCAGCCCCAGCATTTT
>many|TRBJ2-7|-|TRBV20-1
CSGVSGNAYEQYF
TGCAGTGGTGTCTCGGGAAACGCCTACGAGCAGTACTTC
>few|TRBJ1-1|-|TRBV2
CASSDRAGGGGTEAFF
TGTGCCAGCAGTGATAGGGCAGGCGGTGGGGGAACTGAAGCTTTCTTT
>few|TRBJ2-7|TRBD2|TRBV9
CASSPQGRGGDEQYF
TGTGCCAGCAGCCCCCAAGGGAGGGGAGGCGACGAGCAGTACTTC
>many|TRBJ1-1|-|TRBV19
CASSSPAGVNTEAFF
TGTGCCAGTAGTAGCCCTGCGGGAGTGAACACTGAAGCTTTCTTT
>many|TRBJ1-2|-|TRBV10-3
CAISEGRVDYGYTF
TGTGCCATCAGTGAGGGCAGGGTGGACTATGGCTACACCTTC
>-|TRBJ2-7|-|TRBV20-1
CSATQGWVASYEQYF
TGCAGTGCTACCCAGGGCTGGGTGGCCTCCTACGAGCAGTACTTC
>many|TRBJ1-1|TRBD1|TRBV7-9
CASSLGQGMLTEAFF
TGTGCCAGCAGCCTTGGACAGGGGATGCTCACTGAAGCTTTCTTT
>-|TRBJ2-6|-|TRBV10-3
CAISLSGLSGANVLTF
TGTGCCATCAGTCTCAGCGGCCTCTCTGGGGCCAACGTCCTGACTTTC
>few|TRBJ1-2|-|TRBV14
CASSREYDGYTF
TGTGCCAGCAGCCGAGAGTACGATGGCTACACCTTC
>once|TRBJ2-7|TRBD2|TRBV7-2
CASRYGGDYEQYF
TGTGCCAGCAGATACGGGGGGGACTACGAGCAGTACTTC
>few|TRBJ2-7|-|TRBV2
CASSEDSGAYEQYF
TGTGCCAGCAGTGAAGACAGTGGGGCCTACGAGCAGTACTTC
>many|TRBJ2-5|TRBD2|TRBV15
CATKLAAQETQYF
TGTGCCACCAAACTAGCGGCCCAAGAGACCCAGTACTTC
>-|TRBJ2-5|-|TRBV15
CATSRARGVETQYF
TGTGCCACCAGCAGAGCTAGGGGTGTAGAGACCCAGTACTTC
>once|TRBJ2-2|TRBD1|TRBV20-1
CSARRTGLLF
TGCAGTGCTAGGCGGACAGGGCTGCTTTTT
>-|TRBJ2-7|-|TRBV29-1
CSGMTNYEQYF
TGCAGCGGTATGACTAACTACGAGCAGTACTTC
>-|TRBJ1-3|-|TRBV10-3
CASIRSWAGLPSGNTIYF
TGTGCCAGCATCCGATCCTGGGCAGGGCTCCCCTCTGGAAACACCATATATTTT
>many|TRBJ1-1|-|TRBV9
CASSVDLGNTEAFF
TGTGCCAGCAGCGTAGATTTGGGGAACACTGAAGCTTTCTTT
>few|TRBJ2-7|-|TRBV6-2/TRBV6-3
CASSEGFYEQYF
TGTGCCAGCAGCGAAGGGTTCTACGAGCAGTACTTC
>once|TRBJ2-7|-|TRBV12-3/TRBV12-4
CASSYSPDKSYEQYF
TGTGCCAGCAGTTACTCCCCGGATAAGAGTTACGAGCAGTACTTC
>many|TRBJ2-5|-|TRBV25-1
CASSKSGIGETQYF
TGTGCCAGCAGTAAATCAGGGATCGGGGAGACCCAGTACTTC
>-|TRBJ1-2|-|TRBV28
CASTASSGVIGYGYTF
TGTGCCAGCACCGCCTCATCGGGGGTTATTGGCTATGGCTACACCTTC
>many|TRBJ1-5|-|TRBV7-9
CASRGLTGTSNQPQHF
TGTGCCAGCAGGGGACTAACCGGGACTAGCAATCAGCCCCAGCATTTT
>-|TRBJ2-7|TRBD2|TRBV19
CASLGASGTNSYYEQYF
TGTGCCAGTCTCGGGGCTAGCGGGACCAACTCCTACTACGAGCAGTACTTC
>-|TRBJ1-2|-|TRBV11-2
CASSRTWKGSGYTF
TGTGCCAGCAGCCGGACCTGGAAGGGGTCCGGCTACACCTTC
>-|TRBJ2-7|TRBD1|TRBV7-9
CASRSGQGPYEQYF
TGTGCCAGCAGATCGGGACAGGGCCCCTACGAGCAGTACTTC
>many|TRBJ2-7|TRBD1|TRBV10-2
CASSYSTGGYEQYF
TGCGCCAGCAGCTACTCGACAGGGGGATACGAGCAGTACTTC
>-|TRBJ1-5|TRBD1|TRBV6-5
CASKRQGGNQPQHF
TGTGCCAGCAAGCGACAGGGAGGCAATCAGCCCCAGCATTTT
>few|TRBJ2-7|TRBD2|TRBV20-1
CSAEGGQRYEQYF
TGCAGTGCAGAGGGAGGGCAACGCTACGAGCAGTACTTC
>many|TRBJ2-7|-|TRBV15
CATRSDRTYEQYF
TGTGCCACCCGCTCCGACCGAACCTACGAGCAGTACTTC
>few|TRBJ2-7|-|TRBV2
CASYAGPYEQYF
TGTGCCAGCTACGCAGGCCCCTACGAGCAGTACTTC
>-|TRBJ2-3|TRBD2|TRBV25-1
CASEMGGPSGTQYF
TGTGCCAGCGAGATGGGAGGGCCAAGTGGTACGCAGTATTTT
>many|TRBJ1-3|-|TRBV9
CASSVRGRDNTIYF
TGTGCCAGCAGCGTGCGGGGCCGGGACAACACCATATATTTT
>-|TRBJ1-3|TRBD1|TRBV7-2
CASMLMRQGYGYTIYF
TGTGCCAGCATGCTTATGAGACAGGGATATGGTTACACCATATATTTT
>few|TRBJ1-5|-|TRBV6-5
CASSYVPNQPQHF
TGTGCCAGCAGTTACGTCCCTAATCAGCCCCAGCATTTT
>once|TRBJ2-7|TRBD2|TRBV10-3
CAIRGRSGRDEQYF
TGTGCCATCAGGGGGCGTAGCGGGAGGGACGAGCAGTACTTC
>many|TRBJ2-5|-|TRBV2
CASSVGTGAQETQYF
TGTGCCAGCAGTGTCGGGACTGGAGCTCAAGAGACCCAGTACTTC
>-|TRBJ1-5|-|TRBV7-9
CASGGRNQPQHF
TGTGCCAGCGGGGGTCGGAATCAGCCCCAGCATTTT
>-|TRBJ2-7|TRBD1|TRBV15
CATSSQGQGYEQYF
TGTGCCACCAGCAGCCAAGGACAGGGCTACGAGCAGTACTTC
>-|TRBJ2-2|TRBD1|TRBV12-3/TRBV12-4
CASRYTGPGQMNTGELFF
TGTGCCAGCAGATATACTGGACCGGGACAGATGAACACCGGGGAGCTGTTTTTT
>many|TRBJ1-6|TRBD1|TRBV7-3
CASSFDRVSPLHF
TGTGCCAGCAGCTTCGACAGGGTTTCACCCCTCCACTTT
>-|TRBJ1-5|-|TRBV9
CASSQEEGGGHQPQHF
TGTGCCAGCAGCCAAGAGGAAGGCGGGGGCCATCAGCCCCAGCATTTT